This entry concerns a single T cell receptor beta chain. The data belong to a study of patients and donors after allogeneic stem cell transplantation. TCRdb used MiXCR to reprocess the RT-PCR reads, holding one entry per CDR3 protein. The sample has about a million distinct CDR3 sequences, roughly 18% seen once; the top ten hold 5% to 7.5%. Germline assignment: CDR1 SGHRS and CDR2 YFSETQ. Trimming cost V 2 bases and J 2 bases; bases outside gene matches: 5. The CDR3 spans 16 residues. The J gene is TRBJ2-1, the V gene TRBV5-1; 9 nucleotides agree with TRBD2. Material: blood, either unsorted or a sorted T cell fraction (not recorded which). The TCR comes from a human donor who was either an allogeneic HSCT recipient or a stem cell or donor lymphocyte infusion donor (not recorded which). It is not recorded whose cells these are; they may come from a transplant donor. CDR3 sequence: CASSFTSSGAYNEQFF. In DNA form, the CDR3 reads TGCGCCAGCAGCTTTACCTCTAGCGGGGCCTACAATGAGCAGTTCTTC.